This T cell receptor (beta chain) was obtained from a study of a mutant IDH1 vaccine in newly diagnosed glioma. Germline values: CDR1 MNHNY, CDR2 SVGAGI (reference sequence). There are 15 residues in the CDR3. The ends lost 2 bases at V and 4 bases at J; junction bases unmatched: 6. On this clone itself: Its cognate antigen is unknown.

The time point denotes: week 5, during vaccination. Each dose delivered 300 ug of mutant IDH1 20-mer peptide subcutaneously with imiquimod. Sequenced by immunoSEQ multiplex PCR; TCRdb stores in-frame clones only, minus some. This table holds roughly 34,000 clones, 81% found once. This TCR was recovered from a man aged 45-65 years with glioma. This rearrangement joins TRBV6-6 to TRBJ2-3, with TRBD1 matching over 7 bases. Source: PBMCs, taken from a glioma patient whose treatment included an IDH1 peptide vaccine. The CDR3 nucleotides are TGTGCCAGCAGTTACGGACAGGCTTTGGCAGATACGCAGTATTTT. The encoded protein is CASSYGQALADTQYF.